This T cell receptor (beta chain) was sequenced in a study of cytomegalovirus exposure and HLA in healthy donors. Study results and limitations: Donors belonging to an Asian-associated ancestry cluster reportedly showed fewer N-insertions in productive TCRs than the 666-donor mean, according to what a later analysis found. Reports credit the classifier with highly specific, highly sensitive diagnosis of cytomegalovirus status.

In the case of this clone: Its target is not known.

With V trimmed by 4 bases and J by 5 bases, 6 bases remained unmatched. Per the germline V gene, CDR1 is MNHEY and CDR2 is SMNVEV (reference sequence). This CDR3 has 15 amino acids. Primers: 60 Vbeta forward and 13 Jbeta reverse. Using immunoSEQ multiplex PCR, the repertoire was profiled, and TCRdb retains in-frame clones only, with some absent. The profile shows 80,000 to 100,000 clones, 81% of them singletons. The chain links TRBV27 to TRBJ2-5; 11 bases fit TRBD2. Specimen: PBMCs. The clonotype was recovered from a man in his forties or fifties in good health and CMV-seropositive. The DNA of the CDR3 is TGTGCCAGCAGTTCCCTAGCGGGAGGAGGGGAGACCCAGTACTTC. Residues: CASSSLAGGGETQYF.